The TCR beta chain under discussion was sequenced for a study of T cell repertoires in cytomegalovirus infection. Study summary: Public TCR beta signatures marked donors with CMV infection and the matching HLA.

This clonotype was observed at least ten times. Antigen: not known. The CDR3 contains 15 residues. With 3 bases removed from V and 6 bases from J, the gap between germline ends came to 14 bases. Germline lookup yields CDR1 SGHTA and CDR2 FQGNSA. General observations from the study: There were HLA-C-restricted CMV-specific TCR beta clonotypes dominating the ex vivo response. Accumulated public TCR beta family frequency recognized individuals carrying CMV together with the relevant HLA.

Using its own MiXCR run on the reads, TCRdb lists one record per CDR3 protein. The data contain 350,000 to 450,000 distinct CDR3 sequences, 15% to 20% of them seen just once; the ten biggest clones take up around 8.6%. Sequenced material: PBMCs. The chain carries TRBV7-2 and TRBJ2-2; D possibly corresponds to TRBD2 (5 bases). The TCR was taken from a human donor in good health (CMV status not recorded). Some clones in this sample may be carry-over from other donors' samples. The CDR3 bases are TGTGCCAGCAGCTTCGACGGCGGGCGCGCCGGGGAGCTGTTTTTT. Protein sequence: CASSFDGGRAGELFF.